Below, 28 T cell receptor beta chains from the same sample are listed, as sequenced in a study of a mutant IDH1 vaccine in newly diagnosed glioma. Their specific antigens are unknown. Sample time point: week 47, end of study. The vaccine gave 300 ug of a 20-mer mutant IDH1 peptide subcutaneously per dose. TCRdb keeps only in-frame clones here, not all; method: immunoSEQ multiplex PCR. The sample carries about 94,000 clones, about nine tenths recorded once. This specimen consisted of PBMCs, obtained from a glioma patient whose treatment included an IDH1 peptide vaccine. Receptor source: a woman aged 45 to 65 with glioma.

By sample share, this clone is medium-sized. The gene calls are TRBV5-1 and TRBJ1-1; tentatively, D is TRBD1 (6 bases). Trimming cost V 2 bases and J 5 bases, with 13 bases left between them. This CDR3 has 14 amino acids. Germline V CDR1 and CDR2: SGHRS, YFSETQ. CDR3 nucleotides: TGCGCCAGCAGCTTTAACAGGGCAGGGACTGAAGCTTTCTTT. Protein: CASSFNRAGTEAFF.

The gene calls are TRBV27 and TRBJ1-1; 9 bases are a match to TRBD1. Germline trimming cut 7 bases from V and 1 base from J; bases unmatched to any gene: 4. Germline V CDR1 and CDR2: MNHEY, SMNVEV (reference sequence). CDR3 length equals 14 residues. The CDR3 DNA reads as TGTGCCAGCACTCGGACAGGGGCGAACACTGAAGCTTTCTTT. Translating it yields CASTRTGANTEAFF.

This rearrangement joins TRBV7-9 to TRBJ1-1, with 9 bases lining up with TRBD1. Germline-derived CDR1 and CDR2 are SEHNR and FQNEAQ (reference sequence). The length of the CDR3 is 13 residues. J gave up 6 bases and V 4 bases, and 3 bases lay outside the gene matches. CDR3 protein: CASSWTGVPEAFF. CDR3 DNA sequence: TGTGCCAGCAGCTGGACAGGGGTCCCTGAAGCTTTCTTT.

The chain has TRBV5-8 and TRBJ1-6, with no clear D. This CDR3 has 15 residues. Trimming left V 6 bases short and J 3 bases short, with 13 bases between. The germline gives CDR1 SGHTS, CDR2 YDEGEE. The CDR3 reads CASTLMEDYNSPLHF. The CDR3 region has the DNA TGTGCCAGCACCCTGATGGAGGACTATAATTCACCCCTCCACTTT.

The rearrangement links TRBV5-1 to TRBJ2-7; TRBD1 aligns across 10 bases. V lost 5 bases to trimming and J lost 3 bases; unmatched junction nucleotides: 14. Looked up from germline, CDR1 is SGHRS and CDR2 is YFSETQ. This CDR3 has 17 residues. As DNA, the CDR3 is TGCGCCAGCAGAAAGGGGGACAGGGGCGAGGCTAGCTACGAGCAGTACTTC. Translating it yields CASRKGDRGEASYEQYF.

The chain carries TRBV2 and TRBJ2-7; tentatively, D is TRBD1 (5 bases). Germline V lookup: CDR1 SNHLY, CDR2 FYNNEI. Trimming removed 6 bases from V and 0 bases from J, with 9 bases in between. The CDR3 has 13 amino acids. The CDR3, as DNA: TGTGCCAGCAGGACAGTGAGCTCCTACGAGCAGTACTTC. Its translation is CASRTVSSYEQYF.

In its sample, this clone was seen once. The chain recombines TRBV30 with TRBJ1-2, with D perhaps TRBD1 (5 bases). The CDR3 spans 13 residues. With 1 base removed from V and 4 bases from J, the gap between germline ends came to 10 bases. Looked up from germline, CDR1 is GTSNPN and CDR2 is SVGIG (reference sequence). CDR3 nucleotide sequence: TGTGCCTGGAGTGGGGGGACGGGCTATGGCTACACCTTC. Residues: CAWSGGTGYGYTF.

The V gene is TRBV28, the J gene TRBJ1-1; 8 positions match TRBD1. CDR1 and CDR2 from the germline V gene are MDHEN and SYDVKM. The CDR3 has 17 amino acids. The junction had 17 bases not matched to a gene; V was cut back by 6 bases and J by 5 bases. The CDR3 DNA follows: TGTGCCAGCAGACCCTTGGGACAGGTCGACACCAAGACTGAAGCTTTCTTT. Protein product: CASRPLGQVDTKTEAFF.

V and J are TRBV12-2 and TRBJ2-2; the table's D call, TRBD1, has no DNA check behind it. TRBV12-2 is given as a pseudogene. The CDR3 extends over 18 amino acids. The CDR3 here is CASRSPRGQGAPGGELFF. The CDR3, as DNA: TGTGCAAGTCGCTCACCACGGGGGCAGGGGGCCCCGGGCGGGGAGCTGTTTTTT.

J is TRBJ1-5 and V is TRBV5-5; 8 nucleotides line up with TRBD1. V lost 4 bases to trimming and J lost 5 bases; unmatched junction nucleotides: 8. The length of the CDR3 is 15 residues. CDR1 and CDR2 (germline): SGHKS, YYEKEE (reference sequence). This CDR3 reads CASSTGTGSYQPQHF. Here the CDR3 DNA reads TGTGCCAGCAGCACCGGGACAGGTTCTTATCAGCCCCAGCATTTT.

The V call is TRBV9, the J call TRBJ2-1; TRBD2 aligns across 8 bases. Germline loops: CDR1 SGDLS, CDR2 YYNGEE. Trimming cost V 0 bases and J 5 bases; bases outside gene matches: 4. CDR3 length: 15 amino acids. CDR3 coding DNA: TGTGCCAGCAGCGTAGTTAGCGGGGAACACAATGAGCAGTTCTTC. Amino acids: CASSVVSGEHNEQFF.

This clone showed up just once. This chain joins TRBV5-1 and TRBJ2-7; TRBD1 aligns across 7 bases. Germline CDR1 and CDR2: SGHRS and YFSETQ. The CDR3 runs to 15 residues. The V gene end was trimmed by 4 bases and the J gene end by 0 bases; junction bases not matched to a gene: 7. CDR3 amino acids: CASSGPGQSSYEQYF. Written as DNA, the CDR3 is TGCGCCAGCAGCGGTCCGGGACAGTCCTCCTACGAGCAGTACTTC.

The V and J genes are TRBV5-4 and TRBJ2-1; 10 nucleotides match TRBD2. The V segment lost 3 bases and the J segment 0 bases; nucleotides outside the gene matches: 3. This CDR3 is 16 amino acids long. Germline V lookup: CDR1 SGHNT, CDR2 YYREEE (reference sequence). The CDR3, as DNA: TGTGCCAGCAGCTCGAGGACTAGCGGCTCCTACAATGAGCAGTTCTTC. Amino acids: CASSSRTSGSYNEQFF.

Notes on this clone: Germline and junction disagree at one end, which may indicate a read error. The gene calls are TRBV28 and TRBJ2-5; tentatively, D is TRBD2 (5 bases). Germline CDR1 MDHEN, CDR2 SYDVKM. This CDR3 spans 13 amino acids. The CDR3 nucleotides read TGTGCCAGCAGTTACGGGGTACAAGGGACCCAGTACTTC. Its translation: CASSYGVQGTQYF.

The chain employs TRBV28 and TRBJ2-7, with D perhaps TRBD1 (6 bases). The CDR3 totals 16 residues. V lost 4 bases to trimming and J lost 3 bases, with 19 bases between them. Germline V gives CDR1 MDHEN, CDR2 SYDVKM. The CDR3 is CASSYNAGQPRYEQYF. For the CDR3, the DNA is TGTGCCAGCAGTTACAACGCAGGACAGCCTCGCTACGAGCAGTACTTC.

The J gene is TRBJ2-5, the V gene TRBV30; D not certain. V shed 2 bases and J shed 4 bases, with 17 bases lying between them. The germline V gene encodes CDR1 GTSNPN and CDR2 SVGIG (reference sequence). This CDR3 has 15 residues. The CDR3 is CAWSNVWGLAETQYF. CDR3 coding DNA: TGTGCCTGGAGTAACGTCTGGGGATTGGCAGAGACCCAGTACTTC.

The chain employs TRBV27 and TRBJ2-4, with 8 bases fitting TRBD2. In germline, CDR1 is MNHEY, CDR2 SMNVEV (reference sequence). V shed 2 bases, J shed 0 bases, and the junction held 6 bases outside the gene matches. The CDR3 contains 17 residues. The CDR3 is CASSLTGGLRAKNIQYF. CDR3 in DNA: TGTGCCAGCAGTTTAACGGGGGGGCTGAGAGCCAAAAACATTCAGTACTTC.

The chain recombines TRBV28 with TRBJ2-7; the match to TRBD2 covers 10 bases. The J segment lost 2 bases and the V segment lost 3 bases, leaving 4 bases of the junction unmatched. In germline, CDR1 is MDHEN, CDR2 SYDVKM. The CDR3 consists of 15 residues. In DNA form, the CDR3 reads TGTGCCAGCAGTTTGGGACTAGCGTTACCCTACGAGCAGTACTTC. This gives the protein CASSLGLALPYEQYF.

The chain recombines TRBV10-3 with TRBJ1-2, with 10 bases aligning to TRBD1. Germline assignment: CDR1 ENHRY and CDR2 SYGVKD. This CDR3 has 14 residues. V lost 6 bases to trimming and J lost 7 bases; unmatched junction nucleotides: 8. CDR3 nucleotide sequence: TGTGCCATCAGGGGACAGGGGACCGGGGCTGGCTACACCTTC. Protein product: CAIRGQGTGAGYTF.

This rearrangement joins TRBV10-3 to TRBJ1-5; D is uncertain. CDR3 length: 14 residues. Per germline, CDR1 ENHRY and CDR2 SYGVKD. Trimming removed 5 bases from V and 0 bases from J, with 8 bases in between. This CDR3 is CAISPGLSNQPQHF. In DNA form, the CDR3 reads TGTGCCATCAGTCCGGGTCTTAGCAATCAGCCCCAGCATTTT.

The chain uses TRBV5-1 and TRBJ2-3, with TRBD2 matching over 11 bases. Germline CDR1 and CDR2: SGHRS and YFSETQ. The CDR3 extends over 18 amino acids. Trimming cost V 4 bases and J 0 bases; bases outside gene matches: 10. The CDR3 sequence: CASSQGQRLAGSTDTQYF. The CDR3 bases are TGCGCCAGCAGCCAGGGCCAGCGACTAGCGGGGAGCACAGATACGCAGTATTTT.

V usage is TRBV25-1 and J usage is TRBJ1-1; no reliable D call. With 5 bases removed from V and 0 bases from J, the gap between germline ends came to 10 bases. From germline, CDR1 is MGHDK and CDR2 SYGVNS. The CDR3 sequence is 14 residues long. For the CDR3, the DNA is TGTGCCAGCAGTCCCCCCGACTTGAACACTGAAGCTTTCTTT. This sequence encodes CASSPPDLNTEAFF.

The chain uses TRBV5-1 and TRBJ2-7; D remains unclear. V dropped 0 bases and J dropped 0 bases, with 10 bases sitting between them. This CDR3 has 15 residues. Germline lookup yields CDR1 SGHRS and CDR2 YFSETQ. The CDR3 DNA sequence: TGCGCCAGCAGCTTGGCCACGGTTGGCTCCTACGAGCAGTACTTC. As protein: CASSLATVGSYEQYF.

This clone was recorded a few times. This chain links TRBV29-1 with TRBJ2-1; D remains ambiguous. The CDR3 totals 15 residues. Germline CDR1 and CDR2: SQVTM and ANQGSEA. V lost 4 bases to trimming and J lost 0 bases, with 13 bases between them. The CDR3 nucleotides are TGCAGCGTTGTAGTAAGTCTGAGCTCCTACAATGAGCAGTTCTTC. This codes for CSVVVSLSSYNEQFF.

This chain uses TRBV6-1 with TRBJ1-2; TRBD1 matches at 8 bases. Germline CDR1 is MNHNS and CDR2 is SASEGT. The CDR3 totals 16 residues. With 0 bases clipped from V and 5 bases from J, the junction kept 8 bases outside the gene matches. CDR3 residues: CASSEALGTGGYGYTF. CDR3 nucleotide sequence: TGTGCCAGCAGTGAAGCGTTAGGCACAGGGGGGTATGGCTACACCTTC.

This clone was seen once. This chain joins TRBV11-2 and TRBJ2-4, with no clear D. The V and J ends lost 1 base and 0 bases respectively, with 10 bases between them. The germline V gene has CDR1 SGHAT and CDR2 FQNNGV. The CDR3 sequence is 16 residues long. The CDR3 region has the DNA TGTGCCAGCAGCTTAGGGCAGTTACTAGCCAAAAACATTCAGTACTTC. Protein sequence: CASSLGQLLAKNIQYF.

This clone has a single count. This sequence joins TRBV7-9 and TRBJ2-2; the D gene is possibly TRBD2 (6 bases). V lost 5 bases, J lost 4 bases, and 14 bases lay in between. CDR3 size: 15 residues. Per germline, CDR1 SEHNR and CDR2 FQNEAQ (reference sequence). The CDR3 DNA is TGTGCCAGCAGCAGGGACTTCCAGGGCACCGGGGAGCTGTTTTTT. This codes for CASSRDFQGTGELFF.

The CDR3 protein is CASSLGSKPSTDTQYF. The CDR3 DNA sequence: TGTGCCAGCAGCTTAGGGTCCAAGCCCAGCACAGATACGCAGTATTTT. The V gene is TRBV7-3, the J gene TRBJ2-3; D is uncertain. Trimming stripped 2 bases from V and 0 bases from J, with 12 bases between. The germline CDR1 and CDR2 sequences are SGHTA and FQGTGA. The CDR3 spans 16 residues.